This passage covers 15 T cell receptor beta chains from one sample sequenced in a study of cytomegalovirus exposure and HLA in healthy donors (TCRdb year 2017). The method behind the library was the immunoSEQ multiplex PCR assay. For the multiplex PCR, a mixture combining 60 forward primers for TCR Vbeta segments and 13 reverse primers for TCR Jbeta segments was used. TCRdb re-hosts the immuneACCESS table, in-frame sequences only. Its copies lack some clones; in the studies checked, an unresolved V gene accounts for under half of them, and the cause for the rest is not known. The sample yields over 150,000 clones; 73% were counted once. The ten most abundant clones make up 5.4% of the sample. The material sequenced was PBMCs. Every receptor here comes from a woman aged 18-29 years in good health and CMV-seropositive.

This chain joins TRBV7-6 and TRBJ2-5; 11 nucleotides agree with TRBD2. In germline, CDR1 is SGHVS, CDR2 FNYEAQ. The J segment lost 2 bases and the V segment lost 5 bases, leaving 4 bases of the junction unmatched. CDR3 length equals 15 residues. As DNA, the CDR3 is TGTGCCAGCAGCCCCGGGACTAGCGGACAAGAGACCCAGTACTTC. Its protein is CASSPGTSGQETQYF.

The rearrangement uses TRBV9 and TRBJ2-1; 9 positions match TRBD2. Germline V CDR1 and CDR2: SGDLS, YYNGEE. Germline trimming cut 5 bases from V and 4 bases from J; bases unmatched to any gene: 7. The CDR3 loop spans 15 amino acids. CDR3 region: CASSSSGDRYNEQFF. Here the CDR3 DNA reads TGTGCCAGCAGTTCTAGCGGGGATAGGTACAATGAGCAGTTCTTC. The entire variable domain, with the rest obtained from reference TRBV9 and TRBJ2-1, is as follows: DSGVTQTPKHLITATGQRVTLRCSPRSGDLSVYWYQQSLDQGLQFLIQYYNGEERAKGNILERFSAQQFPDLHSELNLSSLELGDSALYFCASSSSGDRYNEQFFGPGTRLTVL.

This clone was observed a single time. The rearrangement uses TRBV15 and TRBJ1-4; D is undetermined. Germline V lookup: CDR1 LNHNV, CDR2 YYDKDF (reference sequence). The CDR3 consists of 16 residues. V lost 3 bases, J lost 3 bases, and 14 bases lay in between. The chain's CDR3 is CATSSPAGSANEKLFF. CDR3 sequence (DNA): TGTGCCACCAGCAGCCCCGCGGGGTCTGCTAATGAAAAACTGTTTTTT.

This clone was counted a single time. The J gene is TRBJ2-1, the V gene TRBV5-1; D possibly corresponds to TRBD2 (7 bases). The ends were cut back, 7 bases at V and 6 bases at J, with 14 bases in the middle. CDR3 length equals 13 residues. CDR1 SGHRS and CDR2 YFSETQ come from the germline V gene. The CDR3 sequence is CASHEGGRNEQFF. The DNA for the CDR3 is TGCGCCAGCCACGAGGGGGGGCGCAATGAGCAGTTCTTC.

CDR3 nucleotides: TGTGCCAGCAGCTTAGCGGCGCAGGGAGGGTATGGCTACACCTTC. It codes for CASSLAAQGGYGYTF. The chain employs TRBV7-9 and TRBJ1-2; D is perhaps TRBD1 (5 bases). CDR1 SEHNR and CDR2 FQNEAQ come from the germline V gene (reference sequence). CDR3 length: 15 residues. V lost 0 bases to trimming and J lost 5 bases, with 13 bases between them.

The chain links TRBV5-1 to TRBJ2-1; TRBD2 matches 15 bases. The germline V gene has CDR1 SGHRS and CDR2 YFSETQ. Trimming removed 4 bases from V and 6 bases from J; junction bases left unmatched: 11. The CDR3 spans 18 residues. CDR3 bases: TGCGCCAGCAGCAAGGGACTAGCGGGGGGCCGGCTCGGCAATGAGCAGTTCTTC. This sequence encodes CASSKGLAGGRLGNEQFF.

This chain connects TRBV4-2 to TRBJ2-7, with 10 bases aligning to TRBD1. CDR1 LGHNA and CDR2 YNFKEQ come from the germline V gene. Losses at the gene ends were 4 bases for V and 3 bases for J; bases not matched to a gene: 3. CDR3 size: 14 residues. The CDR3 loop reads CASSPGTGVYEQYF. The CDR3 DNA reads as TGTGCCAGCAGCCCGGGGACAGGGGTCTACGAGCAGTACTTC.

The chain uses TRBV10-2 and TRBJ2-7; D perhaps matches TRBD2 (6 bases). The germline V gene has CDR1 WSHSY and CDR2 SAAADI. CDR3 length: 15 residues. Trimming pared 6 bases from V and 0 bases from J, leaving 15 bases between. The CDR3 protein is CASSDIAESSYEQYF. The CDR3 nucleotides read TGCGCCAGCAGCGACATAGCGGAAAGCTCCTACGAGCAGTACTTC.

The chain has TRBV27 and TRBJ1-5, with 10 bases matching TRBD1. The germline gives CDR1 MNHEY, CDR2 SMNVEV (reference sequence). This CDR3 has 16 amino acids. V was clipped by 8 bases and J by 2 bases; unmatched bases: 9. CDR3 sequence (DNA): TGTGCCAGCTCCGGGACAGGGGTCGGGGGCAATCAGCCCCAGCATTTT. Residues: CASSGTGVGGNQPQHF.

The chain joins TRBV4-3 to TRBJ1-2; a weak D match, TRBD1 (6 bases). The CDR3 sequence is 16 residues long. CDR1 is LGHNA, CDR2 YSLEER, per germline. V was pared by 4 bases and J by 6 bases, with 21 bases between. The CDR3 DNA reads TGCGCCAGCAGCCGGTCCCGGGACACTTTTGGTAATGGCTACACCTTC. Translating it yields CASSRSRDTFGNGYTF.

The J gene is TRBJ2-7, the V gene TRBV7-8, with 8 bases fitting TRBD1. The germline gives CDR1 SGHVS, CDR2 FQNEAQ. Trimming took 5 bases from V and 2 from J; bases not matched to a gene: 5. The CDR3 extends over 14 amino acids. Written as DNA, the CDR3 is TGTGCCAGCAGCCCAGGGGGCCGACCCTACGAGCAGTACTTC. As protein: CASSPGGRPYEQYF.

This clone was seen a few times. The same CDR3 is also encoded by other DNA sequences in this sample. This chain links TRBV10-3 with TRBJ1-4, with a tentative D call TRBD1 (6 bases). This CDR3 has 16 amino acids. Germline V gene sequence: CDR1 ENHRY, CDR2 SYGVKD. The V and J ends lost 0 bases and 3 bases respectively, with 11 bases between them. The CDR3: CAISESRQVPNEKLFF. The CDR3, as DNA: TGTGCCATCAGTGAGTCAAGACAGGTTCCTAATGAAAAACTGTTTTTT.

The gene calls are TRBV15 and TRBJ2-1, with a tentative D call TRBD2 (6 bases). V gave up 8 bases and J gave up 8 bases, with 16 bases separating them. Germline V gives CDR1 LNHNV, CDR2 YYDKDF (reference sequence). The CDR3 length is 13 residues. The CDR3 reads CATSGTGGHEQFF. The CDR3, as DNA: TGTGCCACCTCAGGGACTGGAGGACATGAGCAGTTCTTC.

The chain uses TRBV19 and TRBJ1-1; D is perhaps TRBD1 (6 bases). The CDR3 has 13 residues. The V end was cut by 0 bases, the J end by 7 bases, with 9 bases between. The germline V gene encodes CDR1 LNHDA and CDR2 SQIVND (reference sequence). The CDR3 coding sequence is TGTGCCAGTAGTATAGACCCGACAGGTGAAGCTTTCTTT. It encodes CASSIDPTGEAFF.

This clone was observed a handful of times. CDR3 sequence: CASSYSTQGWYGYTF. Written as DNA, the CDR3 is TGTGCCAGCAGTTACTCGACCCAGGGTTGGTATGGCTACACCTTC. The V call is TRBV6-5, the J call TRBJ1-2; tentative D call: TRBD1 (5 bases). The CDR3 runs 15 residues. V was clipped by 0 bases and J by 5 bases, with 13 bases between them. Germline V gene data show CDR1 as MNHEY and CDR2 as SVGAGI.